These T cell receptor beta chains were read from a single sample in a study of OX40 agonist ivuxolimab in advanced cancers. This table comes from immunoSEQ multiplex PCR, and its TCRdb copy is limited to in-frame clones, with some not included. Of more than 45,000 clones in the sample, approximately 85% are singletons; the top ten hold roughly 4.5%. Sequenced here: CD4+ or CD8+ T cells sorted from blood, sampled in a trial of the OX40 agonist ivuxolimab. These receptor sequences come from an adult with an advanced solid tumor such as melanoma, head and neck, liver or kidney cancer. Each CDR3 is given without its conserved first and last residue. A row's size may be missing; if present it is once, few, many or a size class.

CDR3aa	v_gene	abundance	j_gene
ASTRANEQF	TRBV28	-	TRBJ2-1
AVSGTNYEQY	TRBV19	few	TRBJ2-7
ASSQDPQGSGNTIY	TRBV4-3	-	TRBJ1-3
ASQRSESYEQY	TRBV5-5	-	TRBJ2-7
ASSPTQGNSPLH	TRBV7-9	-	TRBJ1-6
ASSQPGELAAGTDTQY	TRBV4-1	once	TRBJ2-3
ASSSPGLAGPQIYNEQF	TRBV7-9	-	TRBJ2-1
ASSLSGRGSTDTQY	TRBV28	once	TRBJ2-3
ASSSDNSDTQY	TRBV7-3	-	TRBJ2-3
ASSLHPGTGGNEQF	TRBV5-1	-	TRBJ2-1
ASSLRQGFSEAF	TRBV5-4	few	TRBJ1-1
ATSSFAATNEKLF	TRBV15	-	TRBJ1-4
ASSGWQETQY	TRBV4-1	-	TRBJ2-5
ASTGDPDRYEQY	TRBV28	-	TRBJ2-7
ASSRPGTGSETQY	TRBV28	-	TRBJ2-5
ASSLIGDEGYGYT	TRBV5-1	-	TRBJ1-2
ASSAARGRQY	TRBV7-2	-	TRBJ2-4
ASSWDPRDNEQF	TRBV6-1	-	TRBJ2-1